This T cell receptor beta chain was sequenced for a study of blood T cell repertoires in COVID-19. Study in general: Some COVID-19 samples were acute and others convalescent; all came from the United States, Italy and Spain. Sources were T cells, B-cell-depleted T cells, or PBMCs; the material itself was cDNA or gDNA.

Seattle patients were enrolled during active infection and followed longitudinally. Per the study methods: Amplified reference gene primers provided the basis for estimating nucleated cell counts. Measured with immunoSEQ multiplex PCR; TCRdb has only the in-frame clones, and not every one. V and J calls and clone size are as listed in that table; D and trimming were resolved from the DNA. The sample includes about 300,000 clones, roughly nine tenths of them seen just once. The CDR3 covers 13 residues. V was clipped by 3 bases and J by 3 bases, with 8 bases between them. Germline V lookup: CDR1 MDHEN, CDR2 SYDVKM.

The chain combines TRBV28 with TRBJ1-1; the D is unclear. This clonotype was obtained from a woman aged 30 to 39 with COVID-19, enrolled during active disease. The sequenced sample consisted of peripheral blood. The CDR3 region has the DNA TGTGCCAGCAGTTTGCGGGTATACACTGAAGCTTTCTTT. Encoded protein: CASSLRVYTEAFF.